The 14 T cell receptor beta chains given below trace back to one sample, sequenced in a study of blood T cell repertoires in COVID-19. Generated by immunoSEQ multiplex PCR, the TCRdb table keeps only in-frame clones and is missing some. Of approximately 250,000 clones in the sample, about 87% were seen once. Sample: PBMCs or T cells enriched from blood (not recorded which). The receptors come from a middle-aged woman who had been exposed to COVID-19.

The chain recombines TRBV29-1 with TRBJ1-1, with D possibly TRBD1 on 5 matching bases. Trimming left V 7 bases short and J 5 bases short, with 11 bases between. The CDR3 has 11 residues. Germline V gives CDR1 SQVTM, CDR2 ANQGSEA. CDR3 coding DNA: TGCAGCGCCGGACATCTTACTGAAGCTTTCTTT. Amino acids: CSAGHLTEAFF.

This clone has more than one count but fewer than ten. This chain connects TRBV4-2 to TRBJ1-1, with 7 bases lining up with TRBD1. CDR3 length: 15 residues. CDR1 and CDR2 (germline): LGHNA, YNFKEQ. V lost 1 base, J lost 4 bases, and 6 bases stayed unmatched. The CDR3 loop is CASSQVDRVGTEAFF. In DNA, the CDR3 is TGTGCCAGCAGCCAAGTCGACAGGGTCGGCACTGAAGCTTTCTTT.

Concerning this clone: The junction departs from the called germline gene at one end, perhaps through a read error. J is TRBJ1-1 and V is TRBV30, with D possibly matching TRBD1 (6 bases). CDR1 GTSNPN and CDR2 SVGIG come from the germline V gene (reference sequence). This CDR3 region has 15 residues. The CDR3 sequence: CAWSRRGGLNPEAFF. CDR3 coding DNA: TGTGCCTGGAGCCGCAGGGGCGGGTTGAACCCTGAAGCTTTCTTT. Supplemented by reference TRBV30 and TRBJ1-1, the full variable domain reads SQTIHQWPATLVQPVGSPLSLECTVEGTSNPNLYWYRQAAGRGLQLLFYSVGIGQISSEVPQNLSASRPQDRQFILSSKKLLLSDSGFYLCAWSRRGGLNPEAFFGQGTRLTVV.

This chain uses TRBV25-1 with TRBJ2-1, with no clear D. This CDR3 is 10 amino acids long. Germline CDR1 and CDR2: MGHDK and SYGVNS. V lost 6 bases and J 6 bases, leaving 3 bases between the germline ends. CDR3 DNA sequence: TGTGCCAGCAGGGCCAATGAGCAGTTCTTC. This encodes CASRANEQFF.

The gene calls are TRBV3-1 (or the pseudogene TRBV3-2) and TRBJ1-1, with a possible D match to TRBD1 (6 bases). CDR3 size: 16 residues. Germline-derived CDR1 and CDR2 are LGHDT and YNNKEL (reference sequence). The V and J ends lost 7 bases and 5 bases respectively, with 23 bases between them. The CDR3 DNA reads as TGTGCCAGCACGCCGATGACAGGCCCAAGTGAGACTGAAGCTTTCTTT. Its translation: CASTPMTGPSETEAFF.

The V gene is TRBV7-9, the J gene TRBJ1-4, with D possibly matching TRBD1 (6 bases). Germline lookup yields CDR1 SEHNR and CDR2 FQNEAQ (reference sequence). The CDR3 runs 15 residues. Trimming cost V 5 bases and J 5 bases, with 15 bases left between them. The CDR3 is CASSTNGQMNEKLFF. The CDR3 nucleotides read TGTGCCAGCAGCACAAATGGACAGATGAATGAAAAACTGTTTTTT.

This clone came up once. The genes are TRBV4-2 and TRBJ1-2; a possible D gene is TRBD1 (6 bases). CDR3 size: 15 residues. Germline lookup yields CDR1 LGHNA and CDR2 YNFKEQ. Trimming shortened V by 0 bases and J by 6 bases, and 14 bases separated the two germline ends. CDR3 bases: TGTGCCAGCAGCCAAGAACGAAGGCAGGGGCATGGCTACACCTTC. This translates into CASSQERRQGHGYTF.

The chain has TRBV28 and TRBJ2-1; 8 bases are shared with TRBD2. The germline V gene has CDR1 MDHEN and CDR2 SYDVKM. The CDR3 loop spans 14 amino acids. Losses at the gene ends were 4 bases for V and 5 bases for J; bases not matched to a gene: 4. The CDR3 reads CASSSPGLDNEQFF. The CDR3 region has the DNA TGTGCCAGCAGTTCACCGGGACTAGACAATGAGCAGTTCTTC.

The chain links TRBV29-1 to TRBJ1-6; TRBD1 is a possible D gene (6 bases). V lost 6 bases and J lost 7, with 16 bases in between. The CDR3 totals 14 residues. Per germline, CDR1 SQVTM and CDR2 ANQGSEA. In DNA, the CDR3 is TGCAGCGTAAAACAGGGTATGGGCAATTCACCCCTCCACTTT. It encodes CSVKQGMGNSPLHF. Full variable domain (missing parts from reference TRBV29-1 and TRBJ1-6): SAVISQKPSRDICQRGTSLTIQCQVDSQVTMMFWYRQQPGQSLTLIATANQGSEATYESGFVIDKFPISRPNLTFSTLTVSNMSPEDSSIYLCSVKQGMGNSPLHFGNGTRLTVT.

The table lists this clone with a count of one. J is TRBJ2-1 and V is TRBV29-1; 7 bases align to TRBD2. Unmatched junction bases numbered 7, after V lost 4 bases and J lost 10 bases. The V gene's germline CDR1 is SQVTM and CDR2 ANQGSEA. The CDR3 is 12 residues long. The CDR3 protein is CSVVVPGGEQFF. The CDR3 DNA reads TGCAGCGTTGTAGTCCCCGGGGGGGAGCAGTTCTTC.

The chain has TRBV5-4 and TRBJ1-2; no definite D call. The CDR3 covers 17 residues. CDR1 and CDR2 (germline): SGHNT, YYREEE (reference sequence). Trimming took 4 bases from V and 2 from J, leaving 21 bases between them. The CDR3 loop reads CASSPLILVHPNYGYTF. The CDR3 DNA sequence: TGTGCCAGCAGCCCCCTTATCCTGGTACATCCGAACTATGGCTACACCTTC.

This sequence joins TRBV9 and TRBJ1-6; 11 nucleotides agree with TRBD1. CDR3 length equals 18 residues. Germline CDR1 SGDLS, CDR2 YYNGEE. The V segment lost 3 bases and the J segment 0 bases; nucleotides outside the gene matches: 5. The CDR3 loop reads CASSADRGQVSYNSPLHF. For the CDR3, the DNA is TGTGCCAGCAGCGCGGACAGGGGGCAAGTCTCCTATAATTCACCCCTCCACTTT.

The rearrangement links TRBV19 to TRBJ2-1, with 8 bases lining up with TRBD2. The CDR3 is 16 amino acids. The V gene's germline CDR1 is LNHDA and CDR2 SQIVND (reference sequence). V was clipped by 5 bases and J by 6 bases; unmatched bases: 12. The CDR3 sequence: CASSPPGTRSPNEQFF. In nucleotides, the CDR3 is TGTGCCAGTAGTCCCCCCGGGACTAGAAGTCCCAATGAGCAGTTCTTC.

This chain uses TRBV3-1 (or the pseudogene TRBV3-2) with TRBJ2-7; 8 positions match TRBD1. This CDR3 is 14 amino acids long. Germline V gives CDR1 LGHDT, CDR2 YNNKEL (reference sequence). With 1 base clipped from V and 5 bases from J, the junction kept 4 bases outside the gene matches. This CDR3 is CASSQGTGGNEQYV. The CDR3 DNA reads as TGTGCCAGCAGCCAAGGCACAGGGGGGAACGAGCAGTACGTC.